This T cell receptor beta chain appears in the sequencing data of a study of cytomegalovirus exposure and HLA in healthy donors. V gave up 5 bases and J gave up 1 base, with 9 bases separating them. Germline CDR1 reads GTSNPN; CDR2 reads SVGIG (reference sequence). The CDR3 runs 12 residues. The study ran its PCR with 60 Vbeta and 13 Jbeta primers. The table came from immunoSEQ multiplex PCR; TCRdb's copy has only in-frame clones and leaves some out. The profile shows approximately 100,000 clones, around 10% of them singletons. Sample: PBMCs. The clonotype originates from a man aged 50 to 60 in good health and CMV-seropositive. The chain combines TRBV30 with TRBJ2-7, with a tentative D call TRBD2 (6 bases). The CDR3, as DNA: TGTGCCTGGGGGACTCCTTCCTACGAGCAGTACTTC. This translates into CAWGTPSYEQYF.